These 22 T cell receptor beta chains were sequenced from one sample in a study of blood T cells in healthy people across ages. A J-beta primer mix and a sample-barcoded 5' primer were used in a second PCR of roughly 6 to 11 cycles. Each CDR3 protein gets one entry after TCRdb re-called the 5' RACE reads with MiXCR. The table has roughly 1,500,000 distinct CDR3 sequences, 30% to 40% seen once. The sample was blood. These receptors came from a woman between 25 and 40 years old in good health.

The chain couples TRBV6-5 to TRBJ1-5; D might be TRBD1 (6 bases). Germline-derived CDR1 and CDR2 are MNHEY and SVGAGI. V was pared by 8 bases and J by 4 bases, with 18 bases between. This CDR3 is 15 amino acids long. CDR3 sequence (DNA): TGTGCCAGCGGCCTCTACCCAGGGGAGAATCAGCCCCAGCATTTT. As protein: CASGLYPGENQPQHF.

This clonotype has a count of ten or more. The gene calls are TRBV11-2 and TRBJ2-5, with 9 nucleotides matching TRBD1. The CDR3 is 13 amino acids. Germline loops: CDR1 SGHAT, CDR2 FQNNGV. The V gene end was trimmed by 5 bases and the J gene end by 4 bases; junction bases not matched to a gene: 2. The CDR3, as DNA: TGTGCCAGCAGCCCGGACAGGGGAGAGACCCAGTACTTC. Translating it yields CASSPDRGETQYF. The complete variable domain, with remaining parts taken from reference TRBV11-2 and TRBJ2-5, reads EAGVAQSPRYKIIEKRQSVAFWCNPISGHATLYWYQQILGQGPKLLIQFQNNGVVDDSQLPKDRFSAERLKGVDSTLKIQPAKLEDSAVYLCASSPDRGETQYFGPGTRLLVL.

This rearrangement joins TRBV28 to TRBJ1-5; D call uncertain. V gave up 4 bases and J gave up 2 bases, with 15 bases separating them. The CDR3 length is 16 residues. Germline V gene lookup returns CDR1 MDHEN and CDR2 SYDVKM. The CDR3 DNA sequence: TGTGCCAGCAGTTCCCGGACCCCCGGTGGCAATCAGCCCCAGCATTTT. As protein: CASSSRTPGGNQPQHF.

This chain uses TRBV19 with TRBJ1-6; 9 nucleotides align to TRBD1. CDR3 length: 15 residues. Germline V CDR1 and CDR2: LNHDA, SQIVND (reference sequence). With 6 bases clipped from V and 7 bases from J, the junction kept 7 bases outside the gene matches. The CDR3 loop is CASRPGQGVNSPLHF. In DNA, the CDR3 is TGTGCCAGTAGGCCGGGACAGGGCGTCAATTCACCCCTCCACTTT.

On this clonotype: An end of the junction does not agree with germline; a read error may underlie this. This chain joins TRBV12-3 or TRBV12-4 and TRBJ2-5, with D possibly being TRBD2 (6 bases). This CDR3 is built from 13 residues. CDR3 nucleotide sequence: TGTGCCGGCAGTAGGGACTTCCAAGAGACCCAGTACTTC. It encodes CAGSRDFQETQYF.

This clonotype appeared once. The chain uses TRBV6-5 and TRBJ1-2, with TRBD1 matching 7 bases. This CDR3 has 14 amino acids. J was trimmed by 7 bases and V by 0 bases; bases with no gene match: 5. Germline CDR1 is MNHEY and CDR2 is SVGAGI. CDR3 DNA sequence: TGTGCCAGCAGTTACTCGACTCCAGGGGGTGGCTACACCTTC. It encodes CASSYSTPGGGYTF.

In its sample, this clonotype was seen many times. The chain recombines TRBV4-1 with TRBJ1-1, with unresolved D. Germline CDR1 reads MGHRA; CDR2 reads YSYEKL. V lost 0 bases to trimming and J lost 3 bases, with 5 bases between them. There are 13 residues in the CDR3. DNA for the CDR3: TGCGCCAGCAGCCAAGAAGAGCACACTGAAGCTTTCTTT. Translated: CASSQEEHTEAFF.

With respect to this clonotype: The DNA is left out, because the CDR3 cannot be placed on it with certainty; the CDR3 is given as TCRdb lists it. This CDR3 is CASSFGPGGGPTDTQYF. The chain is built from TRBV11-2 and TRBJ2-3; the table's D call TRBD2 went unverified against the DNA. The CDR3 spans 17 amino acids, including both terminal residues. Germline-derived CDR1 and CDR2 are SGHAT and FQNNGV.

V is TRBV6-1 and J is TRBJ1-1; 7 positions match TRBD1. The junction had 7 bases not matched to a gene; V was cut back by 8 bases and J by 1 base. Germline V CDR1 and CDR2: MNHNS, SASEGT. The CDR3 runs to 14 residues. The CDR3 sequence: CASFRGGQNTEAFF. The CDR3 DNA reads as TGTGCCAGCTTTAGAGGGGGCCAGAACACTGAAGCTTTCTTT.

This chain joins TRBV5-4 and TRBJ2-3; 14 bases map to TRBD2. Germline V CDR1 and CDR2: SGHNT, YYREEE (reference sequence). After removal of 3 bases from V and 7 bases from J, the junction contained 7 bases not matched to a gene. This CDR3 has 16 residues. CDR3 sequence: CASSSGLAGASNTQYF. CDR3 nucleotides: TGTGCCAGCAGCTCGGGACTAGCGGGAGCATCTAATACGCAGTATTTT.

CDR3 sequence: CASSLDGDYSYNEQFF. DNA for the CDR3: TGTGCCAGCAGCTTAGACGGGGACTACTCCTACAATGAGCAGTTCTTC. V usage is TRBV7-9 and J usage is TRBJ2-1, with 7 positions matching TRBD2. Trimming cost V 1 base and J 0 bases; bases outside gene matches: 3. This CDR3 has 16 amino acids. CDR1 and CDR2 from the germline V gene are SEHNR and FQNEAQ (reference sequence).

The J gene is TRBJ2-7, the V gene TRBV7-9, with TRBD2 as a possible D gene (5 bases). Trimming left V 5 bases short and J 6 bases short, with 11 bases between. Germline-derived CDR1 and CDR2 are SEHNR and FQNEAQ (reference sequence). This CDR3 comprises 12 residues. The DNA of the CDR3 is TGTGCCAGCAGCACCCAAACTAGCGAGCAGTACTTC. Protein product: CASSTQTSEQYF.

In its sample, this clonotype was seen a few times. The chain has TRBV20-1 and TRBJ1-2, with TRBD1 as a possible D gene (5 bases). The CDR3 consists of 15 residues. V was clipped by 6 bases and J by 2 bases, with 19 bases between them. Germline CDR1 reads DFQATT; CDR2 reads SNEGSKA (reference sequence). The CDR3 nucleotides are TGCAGTGCCCCGGCTGCGGGGGAAACAAACTATGGCTACACCTTC. It encodes CSAPAAGETNYGYTF.

A few counts support this clonotype. The gene calls are TRBV5-1 and TRBJ1-1; possibly TRBD1 for D (5 bases). The CDR3 totals 15 residues. Germline CDR1 is SGHRS and CDR2 is YFSETQ. Trimming shortened V by 0 bases and J by 6 bases, and 15 bases separated the two germline ends. The CDR3 nucleotides are TGCGCCAGCAGCTTGGGGGGGACCAGGGAGGCTGAAGCTTTCTTT. Translated: CASSLGGTREAEAFF.

The chain combines TRBV19 with TRBJ2-1; maybe TRBD1 (6 bases). Deletions cut 6 bases from V and 3 bases from J, with 18 bases between. Germline CDR1 is LNHDA and CDR2 is SQIVND (reference sequence). The CDR3 has 16 residues. The CDR3 is CASSLTQGNIYNEQFF. The CDR3 DNA reads TGTGCCAGTAGCCTCACACAGGGCAATATCTACAATGAGCAGTTCTTC.

The chain couples TRBV28 to TRBJ1-1; 8 bases align to TRBD1. This CDR3 is built from 14 residues. From germline, CDR1 is MDHEN and CDR2 SYDVKM. V shed 5 bases and J 8 bases; nucleotides not matched to a gene: 10. CDR3 bases: TGTGCCAGCAGTACCAGCAGGGGGCGCAGGGAAGCTTTCTTT. Its translation is CASSTSRGRREAFF.

A few counts support this clonotype. The chain uses TRBV18 and TRBJ2-1; D may correspond to TRBD1 or TRBD2 (5 bases each). Germline-derived CDR1 and CDR2 are KGHSH and LQKENI. The V gene lost 5 bases and the J gene lost 9 bases, with 14 bases spanning the gap. CDR3 length equals 13 residues. This CDR3 is CASSDLKGTEQFF. The CDR3 DNA sequence: TGTGCCAGCTCAGATCTAAAGGGGACTGAGCAGTTCTTC. Filled out from reference TRBV18 and TRBJ2-1, the complete variable domain reads NAGVMQNPRHLVRRRGQEARLRCSPMKGHSHVYWYRQLPEEGLKFMVYLQKENIIDESGMPKERFSAEFPKEGPSILRIQQVVRGDSAAYFCASSDLKGTEQFFGPGTRLTVL.

The V gene is TRBV5-1, the J gene TRBJ2-1; D tentatively reads TRBD1 or TRBD2 (5 bases each). The J call is in doubt because the DNA end fits TRBJ2-7 better. This CDR3 spans 14 amino acids. The germline V gene has CDR1 SGHRS and CDR2 YFSETQ. The CDR3 DNA follows: TGCGCCAGCAGCTTATCTGGGGGTTACAATGAGCAGTACTTC. Protein product: CASSLSGGYNEQYF.

The rearrangement links TRBV19 to TRBJ2-3; no clear D. V was clipped by 2 bases and J by 6 bases, with 15 bases between them. Per the germline V gene, CDR1 is LNHDA and CDR2 is SQIVND (reference sequence). This CDR3 comprises 15 residues. The CDR3 here is CASSIPIGDQDTQYF. The DNA of the CDR3 is TGTGCCAGTAGTATACCGATCGGTGATCAGGATACGCAGTATTTT.

The CDR3 sequence: CASSQGGQDNYGYTF. CDR3 coding DNA: TGCGCCAGCAGCCAAGGCGGACAGGATAACTATGGCTACACCTTC. The J gene is TRBJ1-2, the V gene TRBV4-1, with TRBD1 matching 7 bases. Looked up from germline, CDR1 is MGHRA and CDR2 is YSYEKL. This CDR3 spans 15 amino acids. Losses at the gene ends were 1 base for V and 1 base for J; bases not matched to a gene: 3.

The gene calls are TRBV5-1 and TRBJ2-7, with 9 nucleotides matching TRBD1. This CDR3 has 15 residues. CDR1 is SGHRS and CDR2 is YFSETQ in the germline V gene. J gave up 5 bases and V 1 base, and 7 bases lay outside the gene matches. The CDR3 spells CASSLTPGTGNEQYF. Written as DNA, the CDR3 is TGCGCCAGCAGCTTGACCCCCGGGACAGGGAACGAGCAGTACTTC. The full variable domain, in which reference TRBV5-1 and TRBJ2-7 provide the parts outside the CDR3, is KAGVTQTPRYLIKTRGQQVTLSCSPISGHRSVSWYQQTPGQGLQFLFEYFSETQRNKGNFPGRFSGRQFSNSRSEMNVSTLELGDSALYLCASSLTPGTGNEQYFGPGTRLTVT.

Many counts were recorded for this clonotype. The junction departs from the called germline gene at one end, perhaps through a read error. The J gene is TRBJ2-7, the V gene TRBV5-1; D assignment may be TRBD1 or TRBD2 (5 bases each). Germline-derived CDR1 and CDR2 are SGHRS and YFSETQ. This CDR3 region has 12 residues. The CDR3 nucleotides read TGTGCCAGCAGCACCGGGACGGTCGAGCAGTACTTC. This encodes CASSTGTVEQYF.